This T cell receptor (beta chain) was found in a study of naive and memory T cell subsets. Amplification of ligated cDNA took four PCR rounds with SP2 and nested alpha and beta constant primers. From the 5' RACE reads, TCRdb called clonotypes with MiXCR, one entry per CDR3 protein. The sample yields more than 55,000 distinct CDR3 sequences, over 6% seen once. The CDR3 sequence is 13 residues long. Deletions cut 2 bases from V and 2 bases from J, with 5 bases between. Germline V gene data show CDR1 as MRHNA and CDR2 as SNTAGT. This clonotype has at least ten counts. An oligonucleotide containing a UMI was ligated to the 3' end of TCR cDNA.

This TCR derives from a female donor in good health. J is TRBJ2-3 and V is TRBV6-4; no reliable D call. The CDR3 DNA follows: TGTGCCAGCAGTGACGGGGACACAGATACGCAGTATTTT. Translating it yields CASSDGDTDTQYF.